This T cell receptor (beta chain) was captured by sequencing in a study of sequential checkpoint blockade in melanoma. Across the study: Randomization was 1:1 between first-line nivolumab→ipilimumab and ipilimumab→nivolumab. Both treatment sequences were followed by maintenance nivolumab.

Noted treatment: randomized to nivolumab then ipilimumab (arm A) or the reverse (arm B). None of the patients previously received DNA-damaging chemotherapy. PBMC sorting kept live CD3+CD8+ cells without CD19 or CD56. This table comes from immunoSEQ multiplex PCR, and its TCRdb copy is limited to in-frame clones, with some not included. This table has approximately 22,000 clones, approximately 68% appearing once. This CDR3 has 16 residues. The ends lost 4 bases at V and 5 bases at J; junction bases unmatched: 11. The germline CDR1 and CDR2 sequences are SEHNR and FQNEAQ (reference sequence). The sequencing here drew on CD8+ T cells sorted from blood (inferred from file names), taken from a patient given nivolumab and ipilimumab in sequence. The chain employs TRBV7-9 and TRBJ2-5; the match to TRBD1 covers 9 bases. This sequence originates from a human donor with melanoma. The CDR3 DNA is TGTGCCAGCAGCTCCCCGACAGGGGGAGCTTGGGAGACCCAGTACTTC. It encodes CASSSPTGGAWETQYF. Supplemented by reference TRBV7-9 and TRBJ2-5, the full variable domain reads DTGVSQNPRHKITKRGQNVTFRCDPISEHNRLYWYRQTLGQGPEFLTYFQNEAQLEKSRLLSDRFSAERPKGSFSTLEIQRTEQGDSAMYLCASSSPTGGAWETQYFGPGTRLLVL.